Following are 4 T cell receptor beta chains from one sample sequenced in a study of T cells in Graves' hyperthyroidism and ophthalmopathy. TCR beta CDR3 sequences were amplified from RNA transcripts. HTBI primers were used for first-round RT-PCR of the TCR CDR3. MiXCR was run by TCRdb on the multiplex PCR reads, yielding one entry per CDR3 protein. The table lists hundreds of thousands of distinct CDR3 sequences, less than 15% of them singletons. The sample comprised blood. These TCRs come from a woman aged 18-29 years with Graves' hyperthyroidism.

This clonotype has a count of ten or more. The V and J genes are TRBV7-6 and TRBJ2-7; possibly TRBD2 for D (5 bases). V was trimmed by 0 bases and J by 6 bases, leaving 18 bases between them. Germline loops: CDR1 SGHVS, CDR2 FNYEAQ. The CDR3 extends over 16 amino acids. Written as DNA, the CDR3 is TGTGCCAGCAGCTTAGCATCGCCAGGCGGGTCGAGCGAGCAGTACTTC. It is translated as CASSLASPGGSSEQYF.

This clonotype was seen many times. The chain is built from TRBV2 and TRBJ2-3; D might be TRBD2 (6 bases). The CDR3 is 14 residues long. The germline CDR1 and CDR2 sequences are SNHLY and FYNNEI. V dropped 8 bases and J dropped 2 bases, with 14 bases sitting between them. The CDR3 DNA is TGTGCCAGCGAAAAACGGGAGCTCACAGATACGCAGTATTTT. This gives the protein CASEKRELTDTQYF.

V is TRBV19 and J is TRBJ2-7; D may be TRBD2 (5 bases). CDR1 is LNHDA, CDR2 SQIVND, per germline (reference sequence). The CDR3 extends over 12 amino acids. V dropped 5 bases and J dropped 6 bases, with 11 bases sitting between them. In DNA, the CDR3 is TGTGCCAGTAGTCTCGAGGCGGGCGAGCAGTACTTC. As protein: CASSLEAGEQYF.

This clonotype has a count of ten or more. This chain connects TRBV27 to TRBJ1-2; 8 nucleotides line up with TRBD1. J lost 8 bases, V lost 0 bases, and 8 bases had no gene match. The CDR3 sequence is 15 residues long. Germline CDR1 reads MNHEY; CDR2 reads SMNVEV (reference sequence). The CDR3 DNA follows: TGTGCCAGCAGTTTATCCTCCCAGGGGGCGGGAGGCTACACCTTC. As protein: CASSLSSQGAGGYTF.